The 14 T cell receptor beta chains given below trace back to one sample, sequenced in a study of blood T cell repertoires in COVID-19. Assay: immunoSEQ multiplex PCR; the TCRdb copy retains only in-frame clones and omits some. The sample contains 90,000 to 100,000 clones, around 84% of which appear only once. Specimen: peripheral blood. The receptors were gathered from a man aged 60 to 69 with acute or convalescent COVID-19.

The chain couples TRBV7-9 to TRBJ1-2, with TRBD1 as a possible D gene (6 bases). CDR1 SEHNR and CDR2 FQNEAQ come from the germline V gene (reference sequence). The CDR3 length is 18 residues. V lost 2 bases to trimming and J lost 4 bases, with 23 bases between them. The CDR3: CASSLFRGGGAEGYGYTF. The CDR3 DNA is TGTGCCAGCAGCTTATTTAGGGGGGGAGGCGCGGAGGGCTATGGCTACACCTTC.

CDR3 in DNA: TGTGCCAGCTCACCGCAGACTCCAGCAAGTATGAACACTGAAGCTTTCTTT. This gives the protein CASSPQTPASMNTEAFF. The gene calls are TRBV18 and TRBJ1-1; D is uncertain. With 3 bases removed from V and 0 bases from J, the gap between germline ends came to 17 bases. This CDR3 region has 17 residues. CDR1 is KGHSH and CDR2 is LQKENI in the germline V gene.

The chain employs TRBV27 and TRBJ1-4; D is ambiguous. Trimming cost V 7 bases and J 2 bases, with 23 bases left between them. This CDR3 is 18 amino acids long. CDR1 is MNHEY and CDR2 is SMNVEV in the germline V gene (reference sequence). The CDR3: CASTRKGGLLATNEKLFF. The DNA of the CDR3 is TGTGCCAGCACCCGAAAGGGAGGGCTACTGGCCACTAATGAAAAACTGTTTTTT.

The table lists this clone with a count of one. The CDR3 loop is CASRDRGLNSPLHF. In nucleotides, the CDR3 is TGTGCCAGCAGAGACAGGGGGCTCAATTCACCCCTCCACTTT. The chain carries TRBV6-6 and TRBJ1-6; 10 nucleotides align to TRBD1. V was pared by 6 bases and J by 7 bases, with 3 bases of the junction left unmatched. The germline V gene has CDR1 MNHNY and CDR2 SVGAGI (reference sequence). There are 14 residues in the CDR3.

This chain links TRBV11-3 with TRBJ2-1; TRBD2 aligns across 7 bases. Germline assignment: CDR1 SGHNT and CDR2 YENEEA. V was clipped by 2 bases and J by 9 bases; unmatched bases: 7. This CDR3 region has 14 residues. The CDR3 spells CASSLRAGVGEQFF. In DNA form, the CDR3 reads TGTGCCAGCAGCTTAAGGGCGGGGGTCGGTGAGCAGTTCTTC.

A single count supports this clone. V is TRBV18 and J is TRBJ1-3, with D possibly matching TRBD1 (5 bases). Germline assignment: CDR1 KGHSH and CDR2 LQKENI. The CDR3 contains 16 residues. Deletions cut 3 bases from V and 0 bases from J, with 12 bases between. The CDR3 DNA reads TGTGCCAGCTCACCCGACAGCTCATACTCTGGAAACACCATATATTTT. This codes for CASSPDSSYSGNTIYF.

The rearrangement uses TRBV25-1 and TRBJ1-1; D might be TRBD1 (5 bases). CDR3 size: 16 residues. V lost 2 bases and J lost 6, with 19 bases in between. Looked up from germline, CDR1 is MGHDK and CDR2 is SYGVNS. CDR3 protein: CASSERGTHTGAEAFF. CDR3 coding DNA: TGTGCCAGCAGTGAAAGGGGCACACACACAGGAGCTGAAGCTTTCTTT.

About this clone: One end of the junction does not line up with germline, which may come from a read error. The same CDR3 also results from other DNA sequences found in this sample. The CDR3 nucleotides read TGTGCCAGCAGGGGGGCTTTTGAAGCTTTCTTC. The encoded protein is CASRGAFEAFF. This chain joins TRBV27 and TRBJ1-1, with D perhaps matching TRBD1 (6 bases). This CDR3 region has 11 residues. Germline values: CDR1 MNHEY, CDR2 SMNVEV (reference sequence).

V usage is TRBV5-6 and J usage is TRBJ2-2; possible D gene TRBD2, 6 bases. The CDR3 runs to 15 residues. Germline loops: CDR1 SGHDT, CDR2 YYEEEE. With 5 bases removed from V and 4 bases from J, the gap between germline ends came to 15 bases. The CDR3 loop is CASRFGTGGTGELFF. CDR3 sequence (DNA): TGTGCCAGCAGGTTCGGGACTGGGGGCACCGGGGAGCTGTTTTTT.

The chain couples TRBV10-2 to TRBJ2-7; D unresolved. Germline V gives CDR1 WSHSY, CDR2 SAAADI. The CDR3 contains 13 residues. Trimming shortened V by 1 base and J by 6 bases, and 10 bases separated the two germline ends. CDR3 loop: CASSEFTNREQYV. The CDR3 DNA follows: TGCGCCAGCAGTGAGTTCACAAATCGCGAGCAGTACGTC.

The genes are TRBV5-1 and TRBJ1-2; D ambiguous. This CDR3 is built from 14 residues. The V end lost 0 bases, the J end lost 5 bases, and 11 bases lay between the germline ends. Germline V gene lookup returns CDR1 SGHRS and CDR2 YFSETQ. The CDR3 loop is CASSLVAAGYGYTF. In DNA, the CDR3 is TGCGCCAGCAGCTTGGTGGCCGCGGGGTATGGCTACACCTTC.

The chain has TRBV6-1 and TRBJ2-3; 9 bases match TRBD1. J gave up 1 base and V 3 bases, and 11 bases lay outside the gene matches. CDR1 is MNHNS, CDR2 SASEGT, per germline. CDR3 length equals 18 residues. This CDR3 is CASSDSPGQGGRTDTQYF. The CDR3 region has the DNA TGTGCCAGCAGTGATTCCCCGGGACAGGGAGGGCGCACAGATACGCAGTATTTT.

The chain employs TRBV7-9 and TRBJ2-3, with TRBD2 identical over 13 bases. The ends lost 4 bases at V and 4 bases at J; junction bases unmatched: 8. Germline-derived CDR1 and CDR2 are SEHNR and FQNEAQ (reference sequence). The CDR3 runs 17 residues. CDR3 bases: TGTGCCAGCAGCTGGGGGACTAGCGGGGTCGGGGCAGATACGCAGTATTTT. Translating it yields CASSWGTSGVGADTQYF.

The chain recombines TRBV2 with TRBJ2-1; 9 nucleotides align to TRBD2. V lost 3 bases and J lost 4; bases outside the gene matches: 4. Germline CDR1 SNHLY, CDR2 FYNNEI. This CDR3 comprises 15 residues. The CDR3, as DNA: TGTGCCAGCAGTGATGCGGGGGGGACATACAATGAGCAGTTCTTC. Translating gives CASSDAGGTYNEQFF.